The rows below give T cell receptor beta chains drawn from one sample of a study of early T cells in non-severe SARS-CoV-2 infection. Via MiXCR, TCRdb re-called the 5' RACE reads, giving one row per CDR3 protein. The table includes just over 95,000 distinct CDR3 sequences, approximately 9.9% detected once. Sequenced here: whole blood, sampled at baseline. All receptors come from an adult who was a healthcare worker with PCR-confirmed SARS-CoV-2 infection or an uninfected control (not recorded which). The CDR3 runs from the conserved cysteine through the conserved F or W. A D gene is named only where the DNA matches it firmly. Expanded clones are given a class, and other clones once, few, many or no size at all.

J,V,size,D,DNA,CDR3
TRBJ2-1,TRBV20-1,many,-,TGCAGTGCTCCGTCGGACGGTTACAATGAGCAGTTCTTC,CSAPSDGYNEQFF
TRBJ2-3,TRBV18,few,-,TGTGCCAGCTCACCACCGGAGGTCCAGGGCAAGGGGCAGTATTTT,CASSPPEVQGKGQYF
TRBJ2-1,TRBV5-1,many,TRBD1,TGCGCCAGCAGCGTTGGACAGGGGGACAATGAGCAGTTCTTC,CASSVGQGDNEQFF
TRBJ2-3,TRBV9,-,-,TGTGCCAGCGGGGCGGGGAGCACAGATACGCAGTATTTT,CASGAGSTDTQYF
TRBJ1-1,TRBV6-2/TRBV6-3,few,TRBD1,TGTGCCAGCAGTACACAGGGGGCGTCGACTGAAGCTTTCTTT,CASSTQGASTEAFF
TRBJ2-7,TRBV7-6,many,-,TGTGCCAGCAGCTTAAAAGGACACCCTGGGGAGCAGTACTTC,CASSLKGHPGEQYF
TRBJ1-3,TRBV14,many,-,TGTGCCAGCAGCCACCTAGGGCTAGAAAACACCATATATTTT,CASSHLGLENTIYF
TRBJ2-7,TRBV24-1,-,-,TGTGCCACCAGTGGAGGACAGCCCTACGAGCAGTACTTC,CATSGGQPYEQYF
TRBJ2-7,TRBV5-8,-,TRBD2,TGTGCCAGCAGCTTCAGCGGGGGGGTCTACGAGCAGTACTTC,CASSFSGGVYEQYF
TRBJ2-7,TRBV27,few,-,TGTGCCAGCAGTTTAATGGGGGGCGAGCAGTACTTC,CASSLMGGEQYF
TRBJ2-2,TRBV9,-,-,TGTGTCAGCAGCGTCGGGACCCACCTCGAGGAGCTGTTTTTT,CVSSVGTHLEELFF
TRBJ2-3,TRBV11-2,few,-,TGTGCCAGCAGCCTCGGACCCGACGATACGCAGTATTTT,CASSLGPDDTQYF
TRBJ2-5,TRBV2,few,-,TGTGCCAGCAGTACCACAGCGTACCAAGAGACCCAGTACTTC,CASSTTAYQETQYF
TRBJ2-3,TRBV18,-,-,TGTGCCAGCTCACCAAGGTTTACATCCACAGATACGCAGTATTTT,CASSPRFTSTDTQYF
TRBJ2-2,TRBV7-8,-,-,TGTGCCAGCAGCAAGAAGGACTCCTACCCCGGGGAGCTGTTTTTT,CASSKKDSYPGELFF
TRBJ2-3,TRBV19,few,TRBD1,TGTGCCAGTAGCCCGACAGGGCCCCTCACAGATACGCAGTATTTT,CASSPTGPLTDTQYF
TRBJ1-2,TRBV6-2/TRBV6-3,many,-,TGTGCCAGCAGTAGCTGGGGCCGGATAAACTATGGCTACACCTTC,CASSSWGRINYGYTF
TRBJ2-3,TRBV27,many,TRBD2,TGTGCCAGCAGTTTACGCCCTCTAGCGGGAGGTCGCACAGATACGCAGTATTTT,CASSLRPLAGGRTDTQYF
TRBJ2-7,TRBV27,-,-,TGTGCCAGCAGCCGCACGTCAGGGGTTACCTACGAGCAGTACTTC,CASSRTSGVTYEQYF
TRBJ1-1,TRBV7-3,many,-,TGTGCCAGCAGTTCTCAGGTTAACACTGAAGCTTTCTTT,CASSSQVNTEAFF
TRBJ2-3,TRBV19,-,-,TGTGCCAGTAGTATAGGTCTAAGCGGGAGCACAGATACGCAGTATTTT,CASSIGLSGSTDTQYF
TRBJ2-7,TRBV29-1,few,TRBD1,TGCAGCGTTACCTTCGGGACAGCTACCTACGAGCAGTACTTC,CSVTFGTATYEQYF
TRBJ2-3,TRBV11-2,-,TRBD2,TGTGCCAGCAGCGCCGGGACTAGCGGCACAGATACGCAGTATTTT,CASSAGTSGTDTQYF
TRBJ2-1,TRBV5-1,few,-,TGCGCCAGCAGCTTGCCGGGGCCGGACAATGAGCAGTTCTTC,CASSLPGPDNEQFF
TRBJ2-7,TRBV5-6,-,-,TGTGCCAGCAGCCTTCTGCGAGAGGAGCAGTACTTC,CASSLLREEQYF
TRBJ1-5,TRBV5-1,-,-,TGCGCCAGCAGCAAGGAGGGGTACAGCAATCAGCCCCAGCATTTT,CASSKEGYSNQPQHF
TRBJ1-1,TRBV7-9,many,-,TGTGCCAGCAGCTTGGGCCCCATCCACGACAGAACCACTGAAGCTTTCTTT,CASSLGPIHDRTTEAFF
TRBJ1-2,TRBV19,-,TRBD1,TGTGCCAGTAGTAGACGGGACAGGGCGGATGGCTACACCTTC,CASSRRDRADGYTF
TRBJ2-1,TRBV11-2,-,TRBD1,TGTGCCAGCAGCTTAGCCAGGGGGTCCTACAATGAGCAGTTCTTC,CASSLARGSYNEQFF
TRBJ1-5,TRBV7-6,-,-,TGTGCCAGTTTTACAGGGCGTCAGCCCCAGCATTTT,CASFTGRQPQHF
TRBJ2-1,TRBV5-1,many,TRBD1,TGCGCCAGCAGCAGTAGACAGGGTGACAATGAGCAGTTCTTC,CASSSRQGDNEQFF
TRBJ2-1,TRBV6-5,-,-,TGTGCCAGCAGTCTTAGACGTGGACTTGATGAGCAGTTCTTC,CASSLRRGLDEQFF
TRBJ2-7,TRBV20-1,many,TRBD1,TGCAGTGCTAGGCTGACAGGGCGTCCCTCCTACGAGCAGTACTTC,CSARLTGRPSYEQYF
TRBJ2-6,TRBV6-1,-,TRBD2,TGTGCCAGCAGCATCGGGAGGGGAATAGGAGGGGCCAACGTCCTGACTTTC,CASSIGRGIGGANVLTF
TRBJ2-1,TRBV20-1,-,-,TGCAGTGCCTGGGGGTCACTCGCAGACAACTCCTACAATGAGCAGTTCTTC,CSAWGSLADNSYNEQFF
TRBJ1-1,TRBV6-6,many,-,TGTGCCAGCAGTCCCCGACAGGCCTCGAACACTGAAGCTTTCTTT,CASSPRQASNTEAFF
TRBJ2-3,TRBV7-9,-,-,TGTGCCAGCAGCTTAGGGGACGGCTACACAGATACGCAGTATTTT,CASSLGDGYTDTQYF
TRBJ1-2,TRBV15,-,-,TGTGCCACCAGCAGAGATGGGGTCTGGGGCTACACCTTC,CATSRDGVWGYTF
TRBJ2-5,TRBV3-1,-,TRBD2,TGTGCCAGCAGCCAGGGAAGGACTAGCGGGAGGGATGATACCCAGTACTTC,CASSQGRTSGRDDTQYF
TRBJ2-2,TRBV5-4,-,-,TGTGCCAGCAGCTTCGGACAGCGTGAGGGGGAGCTGTTTTTT,CASSFGQREGELFF
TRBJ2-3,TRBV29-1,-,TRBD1,TGCAGCGTTGATCAGGGGACAGAAACGCAGTATTTT,CSVDQGTETQYF
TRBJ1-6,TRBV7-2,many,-,TGTGCCAGCAGCTTAGTGGGTGGGGGATCACCCCTCCACTTT,CASSLVGGGSPLHF
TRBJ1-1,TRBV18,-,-,TGTGCCAGTAGCGAGGACACTGAAGCTTTCTTT,CASSEDTEAFF
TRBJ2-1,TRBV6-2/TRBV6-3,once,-,TGTGCCAGCAGCCACGGTCTCAATGAGCAGTTCTTC,CASSHGLNEQFF
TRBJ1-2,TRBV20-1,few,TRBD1,TGCAGTGCTAGAGACGCAGGCACAGGGGCCAGTGGCTACACCTTC,CSARDAGTGASGYTF
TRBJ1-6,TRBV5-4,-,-,TGTGCCAGCAGCAATGCCAAAACAGGAGACAATTCACCCCTCCACTTT,CASSNAKTGDNSPLHF
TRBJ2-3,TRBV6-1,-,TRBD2,TGTGCCAGCAGTGAAGCTACTAGCGGGGCGCAGTATTTT,CASSEATSGAQYF
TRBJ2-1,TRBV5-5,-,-,TGTGCCAGCAGCCCGGGGAATCTGAATGAGCAGTTCTTC,CASSPGNLNEQFF
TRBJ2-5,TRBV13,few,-,TGTGCCAGCAGCTTAGTCGGAGACAGGTACCGGGGAGAGACCCAGTACTTC,CASSLVGDRYRGETQYF
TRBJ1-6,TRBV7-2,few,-,TGTGCCAGCAGCCAACAGGGTCCCAATTCACCCCTCCACTTT,CASSQQGPNSPLHF
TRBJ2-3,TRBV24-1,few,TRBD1,TGTGCCACCAGTGATTACGGGACAGGGTCAACAGATACGCAGTATTTT,CATSDYGTGSTDTQYF
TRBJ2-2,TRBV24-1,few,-,TGTGCCACCAGTGACCCCACCAGGGTTACCGGGGAGCTGTTTTTT,CATSDPTRVTGELFF
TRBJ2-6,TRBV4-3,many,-,TGCGCCAGCAGCCAAGAAAAGAGTGCAGGGGCCAACGTCCTGACTTTC,CASSQEKSAGANVLTF
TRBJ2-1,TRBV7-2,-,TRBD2,TGTGCCAGCAGCTTAGGAGCGGGAGATCACAATGAGCAGTTCTTC,CASSLGAGDHNEQFF
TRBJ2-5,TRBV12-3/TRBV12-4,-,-,TGTGCCAGCAGCTTGGGGCAGCGACGTGAGACCCAGTACTTC,CASSLGQRRETQYF